This note documents a single T cell receptor beta chain sequence. The data belong to a study of OX40 agonist ivuxolimab in advanced cancers. Looking at the study overall: Patients were treated with intravenous ivuxolimab, dosed at 0.01 to 10 mg/kg and infused every 2 weeks.

Profiling relied on immunoSEQ multiplex PCR, and the TCRdb table lists in-frame clones only, not all of them. The sample shows tens of thousands of clones, 80% to 90% of them seen only once. The sample was CD4+ or CD8+ T cells sorted from blood, taken in a trial of the OX40 agonist ivuxolimab. This sequence originates from an adult with an advanced solid tumor such as melanoma, head and neck, liver or kidney cancer.

The CDR3 protein is CASSSGGTSGSETQYF. CDR3 DNA sequence: TGTGCCAGCAGCTCAGGCGGGACTAGCGGGAGTGAGACCCAGTACTTC. The rearrangement uses TRBV4-2 and TRBJ2-5; TRBD2 aligns across 14 bases. The CDR3 has 16 amino acids. The J segment lost 5 bases and the V segment lost 5 bases, leaving 7 bases of the junction unmatched. CDR1 is LGHNA and CDR2 is YNFKEQ in the germline V gene.